This TCR beta chain was recorded in a study of T cell responses to AZD1222 COVID-19 vaccine. Only in-frame clones appear in the TCRdb table, and some are missing; sequencing was by immunoSEQ multiplex PCR. The table includes over 65,000 clones, almost 90% detected once. Findings and limits, study-wide: Most donors were white British, females outnumbered males, and clonal diversity was possibly underestimated. Spike was spanned by vaccine-associated CD4 TCRs, with dominance at 160-218 and 743-854.

The V gene end was trimmed by 0 bases and the J gene end by 0 bases; junction bases not matched to a gene: 1. The CDR3 contains 16 residues. CDR1 and CDR2 (germline): LNHNV, YYDKDF (reference sequence). With regard to this clone: Its antigen is not known.

The sample here was peripheral blood, taken 28 days after the second AZD1222 dose. The rearrangement joins TRBV15 to TRBJ2-3, with 9 positions matching TRBD2. This TCR was sampled from an adult who received the AZD1222 COVID-19 vaccine. CDR3 nucleotide sequence: TGTGCCACCAGCAGAGATCTAGCGGGGAGCACAGATACGCAGTATTTT. Residues: CATSRDLAGSTDTQYF.